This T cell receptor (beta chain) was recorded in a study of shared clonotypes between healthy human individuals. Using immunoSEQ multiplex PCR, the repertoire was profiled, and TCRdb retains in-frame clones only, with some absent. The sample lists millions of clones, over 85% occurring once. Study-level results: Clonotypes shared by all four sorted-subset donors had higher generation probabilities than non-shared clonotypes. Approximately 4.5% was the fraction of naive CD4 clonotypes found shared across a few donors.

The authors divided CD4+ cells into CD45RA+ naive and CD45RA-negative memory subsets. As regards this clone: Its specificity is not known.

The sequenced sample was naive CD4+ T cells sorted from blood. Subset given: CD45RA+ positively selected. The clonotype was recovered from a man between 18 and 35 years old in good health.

In DNA, the CDR3 is TGCGCCAGCAGCTTAATCTTCGGTCCGAACACTGAAGCTTTCTTT. Protein sequence: CASSLIFGPNTEAFF. V is TRBV5-1 and J is TRBJ1-1; no clear D. The CDR3 loop spans 15 amino acids. CDR1 and CDR2 from the germline V gene are SGHRS and YFSETQ. Trimming pared 2 bases from V and 1 base from J, leaving 12 bases between. The full variable domain, its missing parts supplied by reference TRBV5-1 and TRBJ1-1, is KAGVTQTPRYLIKTRGQQVTLSCSPISGHRSVSWYQQTPGQGLQFLFEYFSETQRNKGNFPGRFSGRQFSNSRSEMNVSTLELGDSALYLCASSLIFGPNTEAFFGQGTRLTVV.